What follows is one T cell receptor (beta chain) and its context. Primers for the PCR totalled 60 Vbeta and 13 Jbeta. The repertoire was sequenced with immunoSEQ multiplex PCR; TCRdb's copy has only in-frame clones and lacks some. The sample lists 95,000 to 150,000 clones; about three quarters were seen once. This sample was included in a study of cytomegalovirus exposure and HLA in healthy donors. This CDR3 contains 15 residues. Germline V lookup: CDR1 KGHSH, CDR2 LQKENI. Deletions cut 1 base from V and 6 bases from J, with 14 bases between. The clonotype originates from a man between 60 and 70 years old in good health and CMV-seropositive. The rearrangement uses TRBV18 and TRBJ2-3; D remains unclear. Material for sequencing was PBMCs. CDR3 nucleotides: TGTGCCAGCTCACCACTCGGGTACGTGGGTGATACGCAGTATTTT. This codes for CASSPLGYVGDTQYF.